Listed below are T cell receptor beta chains from one sample, sequenced in a study of CD8 T cells in ankylosing spondylitis. TCRdb fed the 5' RACE reads into MiXCR, producing one record per CDR3 protein. Of under 200,000 distinct CDR3 sequences in the sample, under 14% were seen once. Sequences were obtained from blood, either unsorted or a sorted T cell fraction (not recorded which). The receptors were gathered from a male donor with ankylosing spondylitis or in good health (not recorded which). Each CDR3 is given with its conserved first and last residue. D genes are given only for firm matches. Rows give clone size only sometimes, using once, few, many, or a class for an expanded clone.

cdr3_aa: CSAREASGRAIEQFF; cdr3_nt: TGCAGTGCTAGAGAGGCTAGCGGGAGGGCCATTGAGCAGTTCTTC; clone_size: .; j_call: TRBJ2-1; v_call: TRBV20-1; d_call: TRBD2
cdr3_aa: CASSLDRLGQMLNTGELFF; cdr3_nt: TGTGCCAGCAGCTTAGATCGTCTTGGACAGATGTTGAACACCGGGGAGCTGTTTTTT; clone_size: .; j_call: TRBJ2-2; v_call: TRBV11-2; d_call: .
cdr3_aa: CASSLWGGKYNEQFF; cdr3_nt: TGTGCCAGCAGCTTGTGGGGCGGGAAGTACAATGAGCAGTTCTTC; clone_size: many; j_call: TRBJ2-1; v_call: TRBV5-6; d_call: .
cdr3_aa: CASSLSDNSYNEQFF; cdr3_nt: TGTGCCAGCAGTCTATCCGACAACTCCTACAATGAGCAGTTCTTC; clone_size: .; j_call: TRBJ2-1; v_call: TRBV27; d_call: .
cdr3_aa: CASSYSSVKNTEAFF; cdr3_nt: TGTGCCAGCAGTTACTCCTCCGTGAAAAACACTGAAGCTTTCTTT; clone_size: .; j_call: TRBJ1-1; v_call: TRBV6-5; d_call: .
cdr3_aa: CASSGFRENYGYTF; cdr3_nt: TGTGCCAGCAGCGGGTTTAGAGAAAACTATGGCTACACCTTC; clone_size: many; j_call: TRBJ1-2; v_call: TRBV5-6; d_call: .
cdr3_aa: CASSFKREYADTQYF; cdr3_nt: TGCGCCAGCAGCTTCAAGCGGGAGTACGCAGATACGCAGTATTTT; clone_size: many; j_call: TRBJ2-3; v_call: TRBV5-1; d_call: TRBD2
cdr3_aa: CASSTGAKPDTQYF; cdr3_nt: TGTGCCAGCAGTACAGGGGCCAAGCCAGATACGCAGTATTTT; clone_size: many; j_call: TRBJ2-3; v_call: TRBV6-2/TRBV6-3; d_call: TRBD1
cdr3_aa: CASSYSGGSNYGYTF; cdr3_nt: TGTGCCAGCAGCTACAGCGGGGGTTCTAACTATGGCTACACCTTC; clone_size: few; j_call: TRBJ1-2; v_call: TRBV7-2; d_call: .
cdr3_aa: CASSPLSGGYYNEQFF; cdr3_nt: TGTGCCAGCAGCCCCCTTAGCGGGGGCTACTACAATGAGCAGTTCTTC; clone_size: few; j_call: TRBJ2-1; v_call: TRBV6-2/TRBV6-3; d_call: TRBD2
cdr3_aa: CASSLRTGRADTQYF; cdr3_nt: TGTGCCAGCAGCCTTAGGACAGGGAGGGCAGATACGCAGTATTTT; clone_size: many; j_call: TRBJ2-3; v_call: TRBV25-1; d_call: .
cdr3_aa: CASSYTTLGSPLHF; cdr3_nt: TGTGCCAGCAGTTACACGACATTAGGGTCACCCCTCCACTTT; clone_size: many; j_call: TRBJ1-6; v_call: TRBV6-5; d_call: .
cdr3_aa: CASSQAQLKSYEQYF; cdr3_nt: TGTGCCAGCAGCCAAGCACAACTTAAAAGCTACGAGCAGTACTTC; clone_size: many; j_call: TRBJ2-7; v_call: TRBV3-1; d_call: .
cdr3_aa: CASSQVGLAAHYEQYF; cdr3_nt: TGTGCCAGCAGCCAAGTTGGACTAGCGGCACACTACGAGCAGTACTTC; clone_size: many; j_call: TRBJ2-7; v_call: TRBV3-1; d_call: TRBD2
cdr3_aa: CASRFDLGEQYF; cdr3_nt: TGCGCCAGCAGGTTTGACCTGGGCGAGCAGTACTTC; clone_size: many; j_call: TRBJ2-7; v_call: TRBV10-2; d_call: .
cdr3_aa: CASSTGLAYGYTF; cdr3_nt: TGTGCCAGCAGCACCGGGCTTGCCTATGGCTACACCTTC; clone_size: few; j_call: TRBJ1-2; v_call: TRBV14; d_call: .
cdr3_aa: CASSARLAGDPGELFF; cdr3_nt: TGTGCCAGCAGCGCCAGACTAGCGGGAGACCCCGGGGAGCTGTTTTTT; clone_size: few; j_call: TRBJ2-2; v_call: TRBV11-2; d_call: TRBD2
cdr3_aa: CASSPPTGKNTEAFF; cdr3_nt: TGTGCCAGCTCACCACCGACAGGGAAAAACACTGAAGCTTTCTTT; clone_size: few; j_call: TRBJ1-1; v_call: TRBV18; d_call: TRBD1
cdr3_aa: CSARDPLNEQFF; cdr3_nt: TGCAGTGCTAGAGATCCCCTTAATGAGCAGTTCTTC; clone_size: .; j_call: TRBJ2-1; v_call: TRBV20-1; d_call: .
cdr3_aa: CASSVGQGITQYF; cdr3_nt: TGTGCCAGCAGTGTTGGACAGGGGATAACCCAGTACTTC; clone_size: many; j_call: TRBJ2-5; v_call: TRBV7-6; d_call: TRBD1
cdr3_aa: CASSSVHSSTGGAGNQPQHF; cdr3_nt: TGTGCCAGCAGCTCTGTACACTCTTCTACAGGGGGCGCGGGCAATCAGCCCCAGCATTTT; clone_size: .; j_call: TRBJ1-5; v_call: TRBV5-6; d_call: TRBD1
cdr3_aa: CASSHQDRDYEQYF; cdr3_nt: TGTGCCAGCAGCCACCAGGACAGGGACTACGAGCAGTACTTC; clone_size: .; j_call: TRBJ2-7; v_call: TRBV4-2; d_call: TRBD1
cdr3_aa: CASGPGLATEQYF; cdr3_nt: TGCGCCAGCGGACCGGGACTAGCAACCGAGCAGTACTTC; clone_size: many; j_call: TRBJ2-7; v_call: TRBV5-1; d_call: TRBD2
cdr3_aa: CSVETGGEDTQYF; cdr3_nt: TGCAGCGTTGAGACAGGGGGTGAAGATACGCAGTATTTT; clone_size: many; j_call: TRBJ2-3; v_call: TRBV29-1; d_call: TRBD1